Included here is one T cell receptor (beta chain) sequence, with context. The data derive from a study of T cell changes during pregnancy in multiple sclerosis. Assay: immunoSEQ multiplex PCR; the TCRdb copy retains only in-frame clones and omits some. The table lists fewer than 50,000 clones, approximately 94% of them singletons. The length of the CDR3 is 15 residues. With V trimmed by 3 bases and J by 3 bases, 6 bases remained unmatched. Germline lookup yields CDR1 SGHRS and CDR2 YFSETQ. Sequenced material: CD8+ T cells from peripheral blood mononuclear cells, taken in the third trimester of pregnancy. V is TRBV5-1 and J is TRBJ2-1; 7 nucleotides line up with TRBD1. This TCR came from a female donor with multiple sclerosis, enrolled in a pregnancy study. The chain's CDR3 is CASSSGTEFYNEQFF. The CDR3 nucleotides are TGCGCCAGCAGCTCCGGGACAGAGTTCTACAATGAGCAGTTCTTC.